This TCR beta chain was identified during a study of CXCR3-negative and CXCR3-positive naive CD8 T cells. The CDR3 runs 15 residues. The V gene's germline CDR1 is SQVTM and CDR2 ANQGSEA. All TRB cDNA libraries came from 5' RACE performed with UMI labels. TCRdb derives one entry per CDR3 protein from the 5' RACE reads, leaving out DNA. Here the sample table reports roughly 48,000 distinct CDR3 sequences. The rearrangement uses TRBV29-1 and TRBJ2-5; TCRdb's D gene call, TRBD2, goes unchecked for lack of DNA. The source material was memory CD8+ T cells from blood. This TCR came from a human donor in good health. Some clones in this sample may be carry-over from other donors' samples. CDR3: CSVEGISGGEETQYF.